This note documents a single T cell receptor (beta chain) sequence. Antigen unknown. Patients aged 18 to 65 had newly diagnosed hyperthyroidism that had lasted under 2 months. Diagnoses were established using clinical symptoms, serum thyroxine and TRAb, thyroid ultrasound and orbital computed tomography. This sample is part of a study of T cells in Graves' hyperthyroidism and ophthalmopathy. Background on the study: Blood from the periphery was taken at initial diagnosis, before any treatment. General study points: Ophthalmopathy cases were set apart from stable hyperthyroidism by a 13 V-J model.

The CDR3 regions of TCR beta were amplified from RNA transcripts. Researchers ran a first-round RT-PCR on the TCR CDR3 using the HTBI primer set. Each CDR3 protein gets one entry after TCRdb re-called the multiplex PCR reads with MiXCR. The sample gives under 400,000 distinct CDR3 sequences, around a sixth of which show up once; about half is in the top ten. The CDR3 runs 13 residues. The V segment lost 3 bases and the J segment 7 bases; nucleotides outside the gene matches: 4. Germline lookup yields CDR1 MDHEN and CDR2 SYDVKM. Sample: blood. This receptor was obtained from a woman aged 45-65 years with Graves' hyperthyroidism. This chain uses TRBV28 with TRBJ1-2, with 8 bases identical to TRBD1. The chain's CDR3 is CASSFAGGRGYTF. Here the CDR3 DNA reads TGTGCCAGCAGTTTCGCAGGGGGCCGTGGCTACACCTTC.